Below, 30 T cell receptor beta chains from the same sample are listed, as sequenced in a study of OX40 agonist ivuxolimab in advanced cancers. Some clones are missing from TCRdb's copy, which holds only in-frame ones; the method was immunoSEQ multiplex PCR. Of about 45,000 clones in the sample, 88% were seen once. The sequencing here drew on CD4+ or CD8+ T cells sorted from blood, taken in a trial of the OX40 agonist ivuxolimab. The receptors come from an adult with an advanced solid tumor such as melanoma, head and neck, liver or kidney cancer.

V is TRBV6-4 and J is TRBJ2-6; D is unresolved. This CDR3 spans 17 amino acids. The germline V and J ends were trimmed by 2 bases and 1 base, with 12 bases remaining between them. Germline assignment: CDR1 MRHNA and CDR2 SNTAGT. The CDR3 region is CASSDQPPGSGANVLTF. CDR3 coding DNA: TGTGCCAGCAGTGACCAGCCCCCCGGTTCTGGGGCCAACGTCCTGACTTTC.

This chain connects TRBV19 to TRBJ1-2; 8 bases map to TRBD1. This CDR3 has 14 amino acids. V was pared by 6 bases and J by 1 base, with 4 bases of the junction left unmatched. Germline loops: CDR1 LNHDA, CDR2 SQIVND (reference sequence). CDR3 sequence reads: CASRTGDLNYGYTF. The DNA of the CDR3 is TGTGCCAGTAGGACAGGGGACCTTAACTATGGCTACACCTTC.

This chain links TRBV5-1 with TRBJ1-3; no definite D call. Trimming removed 6 bases from V and 0 bases from J, with 7 bases in between. CDR3 length: 13 amino acids. CDR1 and CDR2 from the germline V gene are SGHRS and YFSETQ. The CDR3: CASTEFSGNTIYF. The CDR3 DNA reads TGCGCCAGCACGGAATTCTCTGGAAACACCATATATTTT.

The J gene is TRBJ2-3, the V gene TRBV18; no clear D gene. CDR3 size: 16 residues. V lost 0 bases to trimming and J lost 4 bases, with 14 bases between them. Germline CDR1 and CDR2: KGHSH and LQKENI. CDR3 nucleotide sequence: TGTGCCAGCTCACCACCTACGCGTCAAATGTCAGATACGCAGTATTTT. Translation gives CASSPPTRQMSDTQYF. Combining the CDR3 with reference TRBV18 and TRBJ2-3 gives the whole variable domain NAGVMQNPRHLVRRRGQEARLRCSPMKGHSHVYWYRQLPEEGLKFMVYLQKENIIDESGMPKERFSAEFPKEGPSILRIQQVVRGDSAAYFCASSPPTRQMSDTQYFGPGTRLTVL.

The genes are TRBV18 and TRBJ1-6; weak D call: TRBD1 (6 bases). There are 14 residues in the CDR3. Trimming pared 3 bases from V and 8 bases from J, leaving 11 bases between. Germline lookup yields CDR1 KGHSH and CDR2 LQKENI. The CDR3 reads CASSPKKGDSPLHF. Written as DNA, the CDR3 is TGTGCCAGCTCACCCAAGAAGGGGGATTCACCCCTCCACTTT.

The rearrangement links TRBV5-4 to TRBJ2-7; TRBD2 aligns across 10 bases. Trimming at V came to 4 bases and at J to 2 bases, leaving 6 bases not matched to a gene. Germline-derived CDR1 and CDR2 are SGHNT and YYREEE (reference sequence). This CDR3 is built from 15 residues. For the CDR3, the DNA is TGTGCCAGCAGCCCCGGACTAGCGGTAACCTACGAGCAGTACTTC. It codes for CASSPGLAVTYEQYF.

This chain links TRBV6-6 with TRBJ1-5; TRBD1 might be the D (6 bases). Deletions cut 6 bases from V and 1 base from J, with 10 bases between. The germline gives CDR1 MNHNY, CDR2 SVGAGI (reference sequence). The CDR3 totals 14 residues. The chain's CDR3 is CASSLDRSNQPQHF. Here the CDR3 DNA reads TGTGCCAGCAGCTTGGACAGAAGCAATCAGCCCCAGCATTTT.

The chain is built from TRBV4-1 and TRBJ2-7, with D perhaps TRBD1 or TRBD2 (5 bases each). This CDR3 contains 14 residues. V gave up 2 bases and J gave up 2 bases, with 10 bases separating them. CDR1 is MGHRA and CDR2 is YSYEKL in the germline V gene. CDR3 residues: CASSQTGRAYEQYF. CDR3 DNA sequence: TGCGCCAGCAGCCAAACGGGGCGAGCCTACGAGCAGTACTTC.

The V and J genes are TRBV5-1 and TRBJ2-1; D is perhaps TRBD2 (5 bases). The germline V gene encodes CDR1 SGHRS and CDR2 YFSETQ. The CDR3 has 15 residues. Trimming left V 4 bases short and J 3 bases short, with 14 bases between. The CDR3 here is CASSPTAVNYNEQFF. In DNA, the CDR3 is TGCGCCAGCAGCCCAACAGCGGTGAACTACAATGAGCAGTTCTTC.

The genes are TRBV15 and TRBJ1-1; D is undetermined. Germline assignment: CDR1 LNHNV and CDR2 YYDKDF (reference sequence). The ends were cut back, 1 base at V and 0 bases at J, with 6 bases in the middle. CDR3 size: 14 residues. This chain's CDR3 is CATSRGLMNTEAFF. The CDR3 nucleotides are TGTGCCACCAGCAGAGGCCTTATGAACACTGAAGCTTTCTTT.

This clone was detected once. The V and J genes are TRBV29-1 and TRBJ2-1, with D unresolved. V dropped 5 bases and J dropped 0 bases, with 14 bases sitting between them. The CDR3 has 15 amino acids. In germline, CDR1 is SQVTM, CDR2 ANQGSEA. CDR3 region: CSVRVQKSSYNEQFF. The CDR3 nucleotides are TGCAGCGTTAGGGTTCAGAAGAGCTCCTACAATGAGCAGTTCTTC.

V and J are TRBV7-3 and TRBJ2-7; 8 nucleotides align to TRBD1. The CDR3 spans 15 residues. Germline V gene sequence: CDR1 SGHTA, CDR2 FQGTGA. V shed 4 bases and J 0 bases; nucleotides not matched to a gene: 5. The CDR3 coding sequence is TGTGCCAGCAGCTCCGGACAGGGCCCCTCCTACGAGCAGTACTTC. Translating gives CASSSGQGPSYEQYF.

The gene calls are TRBV7-9 and TRBJ2-3; 8 nucleotides line up with TRBD2. CDR3 length equals 14 residues. CDR1 and CDR2 (germline): SEHNR, FQNEAQ (reference sequence). Unmatched junction bases numbered 4, after V lost 5 bases and J lost 3 bases. CDR3 sequence reads: CASSRSGTTDTQYF. CDR3 nucleotide sequence: TGTGCCAGCAGCCGTAGCGGGACTACAGATACGCAGTATTTT.

The chain combines TRBV28 with TRBJ2-5; the D is unclear. The germline V and J ends were trimmed by 3 bases and 5 bases, with 13 bases remaining between them. From germline, CDR1 is MDHEN and CDR2 SYDVKM. This CDR3 has 14 residues. CDR3 sequence (DNA): TGTGCCAGCAGTTTGTTTGCGGCTCGGGAGACCCAGTACTTC. Amino acid sequence: CASSLFAARETQYF.

J is TRBJ2-1 and V is TRBV5-4, with 10 nucleotides matching TRBD1. Germline CDR1 SGHNT, CDR2 YYREEE (reference sequence). The CDR3 has 14 amino acids. With V trimmed by 1 base and J by 7 bases, 2 bases remained unmatched. CDR3 protein: CASSLRTGGNEQFF. DNA of the CDR3: TGTGCCAGCAGCTTGCGGACAGGGGGGAATGAGCAGTTCTTC.

The rearrangement uses TRBV9 and TRBJ2-4; 10 nucleotides align to TRBD2. The CDR3 is 17 residues long. Germline trimming cut 0 bases from V and 2 bases from J; bases unmatched to any gene: 5. In germline, CDR1 is SGDLS, CDR2 YYNGEE. Here the CDR3 reads CASSVGETSGSKNIQYF. In nucleotides, the CDR3 is TGTGCCAGCAGCGTAGGGGAGACTAGCGGGTCCAAAAACATTCAGTACTTC.

This chain links TRBV6-4 with TRBJ2-2; D is ambiguous. This CDR3 has 14 residues. Between the trimmed V and J ends, which lost 2 bases and 1 base, there was a span of 5 bases. Germline V gene lookup returns CDR1 MRHNA and CDR2 SNTAGT. The CDR3 nucleotides read TGTGCCAGCAGTGACGACGGGAACACCGGGGAGCTGTTTTTT. It specifies CASSDDGNTGELFF.

This chain joins TRBV18 and TRBJ2-2; 10 nucleotides match TRBD1. CDR3 size: 16 residues. Germline V gives CDR1 KGHSH, CDR2 LQKENI. The V segment lost 4 bases and the J segment 3 bases; nucleotides outside the gene matches: 5. DNA of the CDR3: TGTGCCAGCTCACGTAGAGGGACAGGGGACACCGGGGAGCTGTTTTTT. Translation gives CASSRRGTGDTGELFF.

The CDR3 sequence: CASSFKGAFDTQYF. CDR3 in DNA: TGTGCCAGCAGTTTCAAGGGGGCCTTCGATACGCAGTATTTT. The chain couples TRBV27 to TRBJ2-3; 7 bases align to TRBD1. The CDR3 is made up of 14 amino acids. V gave up 3 bases and J gave up 6 bases; unmatched junction bases: 6. The germline V gene encodes CDR1 MNHEY and CDR2 SMNVEV (reference sequence).

CDR3 nucleotides: TGTGCCAGCAGTCCACCTAGCATCGGGGAGCTGTTTTTT. This encodes CASSPPSIGELFF. The gene calls are TRBV28 and TRBJ2-2; D possibly corresponds to TRBD2 (5 bases). In germline, CDR1 is MDHEN, CDR2 SYDVKM. Trimming pared 5 bases from V and 7 bases from J, leaving 11 bases between. The CDR3 runs 13 residues.

This rearrangement joins TRBV7-3 to TRBJ2-1; 12 nucleotides align to TRBD2. The V and J ends lost 3 bases and 9 bases, in that order; junction bases with no gene match: 6. The CDR3 extends over 15 amino acids. The germline gives CDR1 SGHTA, CDR2 FQGTGA. This CDR3 is CASSFLAGGQGEQFF. Here the CDR3 DNA reads TGTGCCAGCAGCTTTCTAGCGGGAGGGCAGGGTGAGCAGTTCTTC.

This sequence joins TRBV11-2 and TRBJ1-4; no clear D gene. The CDR3 consists of 15 residues. Germline lookup yields CDR1 SGHAT and CDR2 FQNNGV. Deletions cut 6 bases from V and 5 bases from J, with 16 bases between. The CDR3 region has the DNA TGTGCCAGCAGTGGCCGACAAGGCTTAAATGAAAAACTGTTTTTT. Encoded protein: CASSGRQGLNEKLFF.

V is TRBV10-2 and J is TRBJ1-5; 7 nucleotides align to TRBD1. This CDR3 contains 13 residues. V shed 10 bases and J 3 bases; nucleotides not matched to a gene: 6. Per the germline V gene, CDR1 is WSHSY and CDR2 is SAAADI. The CDR3 coding sequence is TGCGCCACCTCCGGGACAGCCAATCAGCCCCAGCATTTT. It codes for CATSGTANQPQHF.

This clone showed up just once. The rearrangement uses TRBV5-4 and TRBJ1-2; TRBD1 is a possible D gene (5 bases). V was shortened by 4 bases and J by 5 bases, with 12 bases between the two germline ends. Per germline, CDR1 SGHNT and CDR2 YYREEE (reference sequence). CDR3 length: 13 residues. For the CDR3, the DNA is TGTGCCAGCAGCCCCCCGGGGGGGTATGGCTACACCTTC. It encodes CASSPPGGYGYTF. The full variable domain, with the rest looked up from reference TRBV5-4 and TRBJ1-2, is ETGVTQSPTHLIKTRGQQVTLRCSSQSGHNTVSWYQQALGQGPQFIFQYYREEENGRGNFPPRFSGLQFPNYSSELNVNALELDDSALYLCASSPPGGYGYTFGSGTRLTVV.

V gene TRBV18 combines with J gene TRBJ2-4; D ambiguous. V dropped 0 bases and J dropped 2 bases, with 8 bases sitting between them. The germline CDR1 and CDR2 sequences are KGHSH and LQKENI. The CDR3 sequence is 15 residues long. Written as DNA, the CDR3 is TGTGCCAGCTCACCACCGGTGGTATCCAAAAACATTCAGTACTTC. Protein: CASSPPVVSKNIQYF. The full variable domain, completed using reference TRBV18 and TRBJ2-4, is NAGVMQNPRHLVRRRGQEARLRCSPMKGHSHVYWYRQLPEEGLKFMVYLQKENIIDESGMPKERFSAEFPKEGPSILRIQQVVRGDSAAYFCASSPPVVSKNIQYFGAGTRLSVL.

The rearrangement links TRBV7-3 to TRBJ2-3; TRBD2 is a possible D gene (6 bases). Trimming removed 4 bases from V and 2 bases from J, with 19 bases in between. Per germline, CDR1 SGHTA and CDR2 FQGTGA. The CDR3 contains 17 residues. The CDR3 sequence: CASSSRPGDSYTDTQYF. DNA of the CDR3: TGTGCCAGCAGCTCCCGCCCGGGAGACAGCTACACAGATACGCAGTATTTT.

The J gene is TRBJ2-7, the V gene TRBV5-1, with 12 bases matching TRBD2. V was clipped by 0 bases and J by 1 base; unmatched bases: 2. This CDR3 has 16 amino acids. Per germline, CDR1 SGHRS and CDR2 YFSETQ. The CDR3 region has the DNA TGCGCCAGCAGCTTGGGGACTAGCGGGAAGTCCTACGAGCAGTACTTC. Its translation: CASSLGTSGKSYEQYF.

The V call is TRBV10-3, the J call TRBJ2-2; 8 nucleotides match TRBD1. Germline CDR1 ENHRY, CDR2 SYGVKD. The CDR3 contains 14 residues. V dropped 3 bases and J dropped 6; count of bases not matched to a gene: 3. The CDR3: CAISDRQGPGELFF. CDR3 bases: TGTGCCATCAGTGACAGACAGGGGCCCGGGGAGCTGTTTTTT.

The chain joins TRBV5-1 to TRBJ2-1; unclear D gene. V lost 4 bases and J lost 8, with 16 bases in between. Germline CDR1 reads SGHRS; CDR2 reads YFSETQ. The CDR3 spans 14 residues. Here the CDR3 reads CASSGRVGLDEQFF. The CDR3 DNA follows: TGCGCCAGCAGCGGTAGGGTAGGTCTTGATGAGCAGTTCTTC.

The CDR3 reads CASSPRANSDGEQYF. The CDR3 bases are TGTGCCAGCTCACCACGGGCAAATAGTGATGGCGAGCAGTACTTC. J is TRBJ2-7 and V is TRBV18; D not resolved. CDR1 and CDR2 (germline): KGHSH, LQKENI. This CDR3 has 15 amino acids. V was cut by 1 base and J by 6 bases, with 16 bases left in between.